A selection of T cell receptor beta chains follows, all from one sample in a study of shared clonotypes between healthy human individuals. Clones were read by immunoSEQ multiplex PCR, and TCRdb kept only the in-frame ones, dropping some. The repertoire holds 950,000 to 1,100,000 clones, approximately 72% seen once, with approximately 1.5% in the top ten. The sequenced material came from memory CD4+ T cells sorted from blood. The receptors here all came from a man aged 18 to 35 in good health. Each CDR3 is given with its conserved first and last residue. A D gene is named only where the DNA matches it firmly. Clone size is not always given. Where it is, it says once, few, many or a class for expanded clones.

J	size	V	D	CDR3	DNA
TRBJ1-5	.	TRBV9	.	CASSVMDGQPQHF	TGTGCCAGCAGCGTAATGGACGGTCAGCCCCAGCATTTT
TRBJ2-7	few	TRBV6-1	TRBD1	CASSQDRGPVYEQYF	TGTGCCAGCAGCCAGGACAGGGGGCCTGTCTACGAGCAGTACTTC
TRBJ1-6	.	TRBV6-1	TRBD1	CASSGGQGNNSPLHF	TGTGCCAGCAGTGGGGGACAGGGTAATAATTCACCCCTCCACTTT
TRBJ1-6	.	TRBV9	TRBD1	CATEDRDRDSPLHF	TGTGCCACCGAGGACCGGGACAGGGACTCACCCCTCCACTTT
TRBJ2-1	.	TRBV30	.	CAWSTVNEQFF	TGTGCCTGGTCGACAGTGAATGAGCAGTTCTTC
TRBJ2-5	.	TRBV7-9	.	CASTSIGGGETQYF	TGTGCCAGCACCTCCATAGGCGGTGGGGAGACCCAGTACTTC
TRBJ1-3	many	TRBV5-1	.	CASSLARGRAGNTIYF	TGCGCCAGCAGCCTGGCCCGGGGGCGCGCAGGAAACACCATATATTTT
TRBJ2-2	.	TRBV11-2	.	CASSLEYRRTPLFF	TGTGCCAGCAGCTTAGAGTACAGGAGGACTCCTCTGTTTTTT
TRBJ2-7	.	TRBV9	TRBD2	CASSVGGRATEQYF	TGTGCCAGCAGCGTAGGCGGGAGGGCCACCGAGCAGTACTTC
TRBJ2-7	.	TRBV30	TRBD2	CAWSSGASGTYEQYF	TGTGCCTGGAGTTCTGGGGCTAGCGGAACCTACGAGCAGTACTTC
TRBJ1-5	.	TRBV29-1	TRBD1	CSVVEGAASNQPQHF	TGCAGCGTTGTTGAGGGGGCGGCCAGCAATCAGCCCCAGCATTTT
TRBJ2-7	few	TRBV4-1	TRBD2	CASSQRLAGGLWQYF	TGCGCCAGCAGCCAACGACTAGCGGGGGGGCTGTGGCAGTACTTC
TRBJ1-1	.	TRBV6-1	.	CASSEFAQRRDGEAFF	TGTGCCAGCAGTGAATTTGCCCAGAGACGGGACGGTGAAGCTTTCTTT
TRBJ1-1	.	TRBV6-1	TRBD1	CASREGTGGYYTEAFF	TGTGCCAGCAGAGAAGGGACAGGGGGCTATTACACTGAAGCTTTCTTT
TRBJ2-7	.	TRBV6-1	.	CAARGQSTLREQYF	TGTGCAGCGCGGGGACAATCCACTTTGAGGGAGCAGTACTTC
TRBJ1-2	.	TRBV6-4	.	CASSGGLNYGYTF	TGTGCCAGCAGTGGGGGACTTAACTATGGCTACACCTTC
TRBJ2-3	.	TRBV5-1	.	CASSLLGVSPDTQYF	TGCGCCAGCAGCTTGCTAGGAGTTTCCCCAGATACGCAGTATTTT
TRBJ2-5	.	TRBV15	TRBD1	CATSRGGGTGQETQYF	TGTGCCACCAGCAGAGGGGGAGGGACAGGGCAAGAGACCCAGTACTTC
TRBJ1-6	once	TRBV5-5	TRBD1	CASSLAPGQGPNSPLHF	TGTGCCAGCAGCTTGGCCCCGGGACAGGGGCCAAATTCACCCCTCCACTTT
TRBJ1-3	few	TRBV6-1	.	CASSDGQRNTIYF	TGTGCCAGCAGTGACGGACAACGGAACACCATATATTTT
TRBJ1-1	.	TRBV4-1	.	CASSRGGLGDTEAFF	TGCGCCAGCAGCCGTGGGGGACTGGGCGACACTGAAGCTTTCTTT
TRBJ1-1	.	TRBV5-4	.	CASSADRPNTEAFF	TGTGCCAGCAGCGCTGACAGGCCGAACACTGAAGCTTTCTTT